Described below is a single T cell receptor (beta chain) sequence and its context. This clonotype is identified as medium-sized (0.01 to 0.1%). Its binding antigen is unknown. There are no base qualities to consult, and no much larger clone falls within one base. The record originates from a study of breast tumors, draining lymph nodes, adjacent tissues (dated by TCRdb to the mid-2010s). As for the study more broadly: The study compared TCR beta repertoires across tumor, adjacent nontumor tissue and axillary lymph nodes from breast cancer patients. The study was designed to assess the relationships and possible T-cell exchange between tumor, surrounding tissue and draining lymph node repertoires in human breast cancer.

The adjacent samples were made up of nontumor breast tissue that surrounded the tumor. Data came from an Illumina HiSeq 2000. TCR beta chain libraries were generated by multiplex PCR amplification. The amplified TCR beta chain products were analyzed by high-throughput sequencing. TCRdb itself trimmed the public reads at Q25 with fastp, ran MiXCR and retained productive beta chains. Records with the same CDR3 protein are collapsed into one entry carrying the most frequent genes and DNA. Recorded for this sample are several thousand distinct CDR3 sequences; roughly 46% of them occurred a single time. 12% to 15% of the sample comes from the top ten. Taken from the germline V gene, the CDR1 and CDR2 loops are ENHRY and SYGVKD. Between the V and J ends, shortened by 6 bases and 8 bases respectively, the junction contains 14 bases. From its cysteine to its phenylalanine, the CDR3 spans 13 amino acids. Only the CDR3 part of the read is kept: 39 bases, read in frame from the first base.

The paper as a whole reports these results and caveats: The study presented the conclusion that tumor T cells originate in lymph nodes as consistent with a hypothesis, not as something directly demonstrated. In luminal-like breast cancer, tumor and nontumor tissue repertoires resembled each other significantly more than in basal-like breast cancer. Tumor T-cell repertoires showed less diversity than lymph node repertoires and more diversity than nontumor tissue repertoires, and tumor T-cell repertoires showed preferential V and J gene usage. The data were judged consistent with most tumor T cells deriving from the lymph node and then expanding within tumor tissue.

The chain couples TRBV10-3 to TRBJ2-1; a tentative D match to TRBD2 spans 6 bases. The sample comprised tumor-adjacent breast tissue. This receptor was identified in a female donor with breast cancer. Some clones in this sample may be carry-over from other donors' samples. The DNA sequence is as follows: TGTGCCATCAGGGCTAGCGTCCGCGATGAGCAGTTCTTC. It is translated as CAIRASVRDEQFF.